This record looks at one T cell receptor (beta chain) sequence and its context. This entry comes from a study of blood T cell repertoires in COVID-19. Study overall: The United States, Italy and Spain were the sources of the acute and convalescent COVID-19 samples. PBMCs, B-cell-depleted T cells, or T cells provided the cDNA or gDNA that made up the material.

Per the original methods: Estimation of nucleated cell counts relied on the amplification of reference gene primers. Libraries were prepared by immunoSEQ multiplex PCR; TCRdb keeps only in-frame clonotypes and omits some of them. The V and J calls and clone size were taken over from that table, and D and trimming were inferred from the DNA. The sample consists of over 130,000 clones, 80% to 90% of them appearing once. Source material: peripheral blood. This receptor was identified in a man between 65 and 80 years old with acute or convalescent COVID-19.

The CDR3 DNA sequence: TGTGCCAGCAGCCCTGGGACAGGGTGGGTCGAGCAGTACTTC. It is translated as CASSPGTGWVEQYF. The chain is built from TRBV7-2 and TRBJ2-7, with 9 bases that match TRBD1. The trim removed 5 bases at V and 6 bases at J, leaving 8 bases unmatched. Germline CDR1 is SGHTA and CDR2 is FQGNSA. The CDR3 has 14 residues.